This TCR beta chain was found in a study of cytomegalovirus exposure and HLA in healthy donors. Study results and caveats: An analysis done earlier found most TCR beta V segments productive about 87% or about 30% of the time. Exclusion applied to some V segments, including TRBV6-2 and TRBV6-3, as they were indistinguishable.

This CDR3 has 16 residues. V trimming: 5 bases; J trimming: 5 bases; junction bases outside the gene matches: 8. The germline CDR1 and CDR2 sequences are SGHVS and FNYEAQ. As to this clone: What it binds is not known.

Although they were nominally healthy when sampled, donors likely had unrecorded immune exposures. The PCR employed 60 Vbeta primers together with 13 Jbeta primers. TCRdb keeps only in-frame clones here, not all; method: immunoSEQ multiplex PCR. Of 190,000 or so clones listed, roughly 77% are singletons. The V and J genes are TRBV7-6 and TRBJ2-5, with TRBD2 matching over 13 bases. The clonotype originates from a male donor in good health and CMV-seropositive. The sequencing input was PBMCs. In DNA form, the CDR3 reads TGTGCCAGCAGCCTCGGACTAGCGGGAGCTTGGGAGACCCAGTACTTC. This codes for CASSLGLAGAWETQYF.